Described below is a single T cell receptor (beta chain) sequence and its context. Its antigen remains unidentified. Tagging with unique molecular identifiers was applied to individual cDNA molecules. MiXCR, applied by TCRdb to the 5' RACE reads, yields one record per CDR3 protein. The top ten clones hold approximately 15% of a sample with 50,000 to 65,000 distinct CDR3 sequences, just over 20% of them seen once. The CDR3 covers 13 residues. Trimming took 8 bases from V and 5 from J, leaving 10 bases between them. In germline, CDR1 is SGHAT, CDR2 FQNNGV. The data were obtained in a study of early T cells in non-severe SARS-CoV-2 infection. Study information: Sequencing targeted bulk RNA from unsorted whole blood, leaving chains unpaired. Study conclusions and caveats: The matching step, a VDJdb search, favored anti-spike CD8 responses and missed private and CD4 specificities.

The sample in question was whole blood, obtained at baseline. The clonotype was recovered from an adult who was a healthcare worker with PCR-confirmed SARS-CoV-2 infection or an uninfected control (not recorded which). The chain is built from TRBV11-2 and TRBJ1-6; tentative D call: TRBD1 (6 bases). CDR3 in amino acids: CASGGQDNSPLHF. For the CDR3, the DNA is TGTGCCAGCGGGGGACAAGATAATTCACCCCTCCACTTT.